This T cell receptor beta chain was found in a study of T-cell reconstitution after alpha-beta-depleted transplantation in children. Using unique molecular identifiers, the investigators prepared the TCRbeta library. TCRdb reanalysed the PCR reads using MiXCR and keeps one entry per CDR3 protein. Here the sample spans approximately 270,000 distinct CDR3 sequences, roughly a quarter being singletons. Germline CDR1 is LGHNA and CDR2 is YNFKEQ. Trimming left V 4 bases short and J 5 bases short, with 15 bases between. The CDR3 contains 15 residues. V usage is TRBV4-2 and J usage is TRBJ2-1, with D unclear. Sequenced here: PBMCs, mostly from graft donor cells, sampled 360 days after TCRalphabeta/CD19-depleted stem cell transplant. This TCR came from a female patient aged 2-9 years who had a stem cell transplant for congenital amegakaryocytic thrombocytopenia, so the T cells may come from the graft donor. DNA of the CDR3: TGTGCCAGCAGCCGATCCACTGTAGCTCACAATGAGCAGTTCTTC. Translating gives CASSRSTVAHNEQFF.